This T cell receptor beta chain appears in the sequencing data of a study of cytomegalovirus exposure and HLA in healthy donors. Details on this clone: Its antigen is currently unknown.

The CDR3 runs 18 residues. Germline V gene sequence: CDR1 SGHRS, CDR2 YFSETQ. The V end lost 5 bases, the J end lost 1 base, and 21 bases lay between the germline ends. Unrecorded immune exposure was likely among donors, who were nominally healthy when sampled. Use of 60 Vbeta and 13 Jbeta primers characterized the PCR. Only in-frame clones appear in the TCRdb table, and some are missing; sequencing was by immunoSEQ multiplex PCR. The data contain 100,000 to 150,000 clones, approximately 80% of them singletons. General study results and limits: In all likelihood, a cluster of highly shared sequence variants was a sequencing artifact. According to an earlier analysis, most TCR beta V segments yielded productive rearrangements about 90% or about 30% of the time. Analysis performed later found about 17,000 TCR beta sequences associated with HLA alleles at 0.05 false discovery rate.

The chain carries TRBV5-1 and TRBJ2-2, with a tentative D call TRBD2 (7 bases). This clonotype was obtained from a man between 18 and 29 years old in good health and CMV-seronegative. The sample taken for sequencing was PBMCs. The CDR3 is CASSKQRDKFLNTGELFF. In nucleotides, the CDR3 is TGCGCCAGCAGTAAGCAGCGGGACAAATTTTTGAACACCGGGGAGCTGTTTTTT.